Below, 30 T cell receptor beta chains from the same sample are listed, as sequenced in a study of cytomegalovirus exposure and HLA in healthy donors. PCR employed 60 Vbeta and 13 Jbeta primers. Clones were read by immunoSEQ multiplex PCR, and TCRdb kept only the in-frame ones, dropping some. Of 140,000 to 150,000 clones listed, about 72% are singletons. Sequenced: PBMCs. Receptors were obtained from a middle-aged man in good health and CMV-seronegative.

Here the CDR3 reads CASRPGTDYGYTF. The CDR3 region has the DNA TGTGCCAGCAGACCCGGGACAGACTATGGCTACACCTTC. This chain uses TRBV28 with TRBJ1-2; 7 bases line up with TRBD1. The germline gives CDR1 MDHEN, CDR2 SYDVKM. V was pared by 6 bases and J by 3 bases, with 4 bases of the junction left unmatched. The CDR3 runs to 13 residues.

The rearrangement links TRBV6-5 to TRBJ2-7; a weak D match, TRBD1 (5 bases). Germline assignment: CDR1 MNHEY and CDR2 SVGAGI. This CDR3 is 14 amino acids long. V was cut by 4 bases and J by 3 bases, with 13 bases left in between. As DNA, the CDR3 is TGTGCCAGCAGTTCTCGGACAAGGGGCTACGAGCAGTACTTC. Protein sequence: CASSSRTRGYEQYF.

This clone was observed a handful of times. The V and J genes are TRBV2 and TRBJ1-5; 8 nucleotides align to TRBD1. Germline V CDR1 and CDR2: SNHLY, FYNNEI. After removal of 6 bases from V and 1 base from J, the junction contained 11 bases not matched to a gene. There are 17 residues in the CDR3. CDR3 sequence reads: CASSKRGQGQSNQPQHF. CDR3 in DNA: TGTGCCAGCAGCAAAAGAGGACAGGGACAAAGCAATCAGCCCCAGCATTTT.

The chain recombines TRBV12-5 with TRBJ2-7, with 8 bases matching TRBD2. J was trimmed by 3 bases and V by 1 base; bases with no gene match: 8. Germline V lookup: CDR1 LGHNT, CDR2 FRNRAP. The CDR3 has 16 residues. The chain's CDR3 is CASGLAPSGRIYEQYF. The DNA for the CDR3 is TGTGCTAGTGGTTTGGCCCCGAGCGGGAGAATCTACGAGCAGTACTTC.

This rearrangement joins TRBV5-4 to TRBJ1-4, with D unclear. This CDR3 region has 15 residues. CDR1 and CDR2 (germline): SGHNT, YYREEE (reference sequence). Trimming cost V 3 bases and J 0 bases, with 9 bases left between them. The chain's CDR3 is CASSSGGATNEKLFF. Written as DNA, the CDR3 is TGTGCCAGCAGCTCCGGTGGTGCAACTAATGAAAAACTGTTTTTT.

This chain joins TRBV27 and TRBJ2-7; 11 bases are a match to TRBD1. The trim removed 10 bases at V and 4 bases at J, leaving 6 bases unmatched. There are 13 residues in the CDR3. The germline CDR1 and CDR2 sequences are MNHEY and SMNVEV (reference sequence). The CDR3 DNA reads TGTGCCACGGCTCGGGACAGGGGGTACGAGCAGTACTTC. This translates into CATARDRGYEQYF.

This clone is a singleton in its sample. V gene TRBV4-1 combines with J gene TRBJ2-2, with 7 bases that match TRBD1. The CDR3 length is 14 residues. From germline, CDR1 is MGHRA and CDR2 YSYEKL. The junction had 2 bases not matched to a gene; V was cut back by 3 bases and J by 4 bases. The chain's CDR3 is CASSHGDSTGELFF. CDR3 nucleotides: TGCGCCAGCAGCCACGGGGACAGCACCGGGGAGCTGTTTTTT.

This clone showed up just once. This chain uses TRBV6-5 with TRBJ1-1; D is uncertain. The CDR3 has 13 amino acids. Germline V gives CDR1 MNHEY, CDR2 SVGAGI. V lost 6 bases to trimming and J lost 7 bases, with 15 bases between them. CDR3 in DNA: TGTGCCAGCAGCCCCGTAGTGGGAGGTGAAGCTTTCTTT. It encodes CASSPVVGGEAFF.

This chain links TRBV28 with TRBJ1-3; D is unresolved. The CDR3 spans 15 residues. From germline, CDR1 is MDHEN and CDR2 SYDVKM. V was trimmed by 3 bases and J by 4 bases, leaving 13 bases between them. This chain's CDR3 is CASSLEGSYGNTIYF. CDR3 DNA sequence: TGTGCCAGCAGTTTGGAGGGATCATACGGAAACACCATATATTTT.

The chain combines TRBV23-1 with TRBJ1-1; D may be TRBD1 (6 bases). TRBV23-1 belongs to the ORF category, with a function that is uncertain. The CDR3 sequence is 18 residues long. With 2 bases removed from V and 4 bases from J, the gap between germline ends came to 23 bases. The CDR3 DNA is TGCGCCAGCAGTCAAAGGGGGAGAGTTAAGGGGATCAGCACTGAAGCTTTCTTT. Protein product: CASSQRGRVKGISTEAFF.

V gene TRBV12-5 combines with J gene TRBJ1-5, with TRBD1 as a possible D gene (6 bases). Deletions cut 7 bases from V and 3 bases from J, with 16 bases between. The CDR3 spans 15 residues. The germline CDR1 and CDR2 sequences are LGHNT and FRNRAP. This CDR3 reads CASAIGDTNNQPQHF. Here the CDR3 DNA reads TGTGCTAGTGCCATAGGGGACACCAACAATCAGCCCCAGCATTTT.

CDR3 region: CASSLVVGGSPSNSPLHF. CDR3 DNA sequence: TGCGCCAGCAGCTTGGTAGTAGGAGGATCCCCTTCCAATTCACCCCTCCACTTT. V gene TRBV5-1 combines with J gene TRBJ1-6; D is undetermined. CDR1 SGHRS and CDR2 YFSETQ come from the germline V gene. The CDR3 is 18 amino acids. Trimming pared 0 bases from V and 7 bases from J, leaving 20 bases between.

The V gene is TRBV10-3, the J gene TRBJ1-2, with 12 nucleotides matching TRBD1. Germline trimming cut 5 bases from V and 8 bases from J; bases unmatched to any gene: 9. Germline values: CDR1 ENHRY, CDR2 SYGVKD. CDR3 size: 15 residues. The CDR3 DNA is TGTGCCATCAGTATCCGGGACAGGGGGCGGTGGGGCTACACCTTC. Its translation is CAISIRDRGRWGYTF.

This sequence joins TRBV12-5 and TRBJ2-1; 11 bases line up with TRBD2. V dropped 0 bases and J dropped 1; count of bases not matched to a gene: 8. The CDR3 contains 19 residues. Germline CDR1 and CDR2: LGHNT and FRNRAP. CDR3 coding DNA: TGTGCTAGTGGTTTGGTAAGGCTAGCGGGGGGCCTTTCCTACAATGAGCAGTTCTTC. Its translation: CASGLVRLAGGLSYNEQFF.

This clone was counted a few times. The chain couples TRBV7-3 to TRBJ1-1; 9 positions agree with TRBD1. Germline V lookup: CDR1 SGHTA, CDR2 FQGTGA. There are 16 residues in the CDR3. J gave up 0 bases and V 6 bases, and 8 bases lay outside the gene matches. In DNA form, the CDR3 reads TGTGCCAGCAGTACCACAGGGGGCGACGTGAACACTGAAGCTTTCTTT. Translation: CASSTTGGDVNTEAFF.

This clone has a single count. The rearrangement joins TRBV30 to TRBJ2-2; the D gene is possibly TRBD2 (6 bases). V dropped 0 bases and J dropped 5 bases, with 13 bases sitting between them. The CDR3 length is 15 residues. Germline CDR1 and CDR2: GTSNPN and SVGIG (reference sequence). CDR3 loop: CAWSVRLGGTGELFF. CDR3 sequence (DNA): TGTGCCTGGAGTGTACGACTAGGCGGGACCGGGGAGCTGTTTTTT.

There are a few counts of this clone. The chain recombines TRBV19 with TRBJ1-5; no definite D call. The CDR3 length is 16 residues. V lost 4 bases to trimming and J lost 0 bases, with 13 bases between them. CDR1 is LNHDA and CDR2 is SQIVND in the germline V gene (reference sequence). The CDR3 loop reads CASSRGGGISNQPQHF. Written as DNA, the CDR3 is TGTGCCAGTAGTAGAGGAGGAGGCATTAGCAATCAGCCCCAGCATTTT.

The CDR3 is CASSVELDRPYNSPLHF. CDR3 bases: TGTGCCAGCAGCGTAGAATTGGACAGGCCCTATAATTCACCCCTCCACTTT. The chain uses TRBV9 and TRBJ1-6; 7 nucleotides align to TRBD1. The J segment lost 2 bases and the V segment lost 0 bases, leaving 5 bases of the junction unmatched. The CDR3 length is 17 residues. The V gene's germline CDR1 is SGDLS and CDR2 YYNGEE.

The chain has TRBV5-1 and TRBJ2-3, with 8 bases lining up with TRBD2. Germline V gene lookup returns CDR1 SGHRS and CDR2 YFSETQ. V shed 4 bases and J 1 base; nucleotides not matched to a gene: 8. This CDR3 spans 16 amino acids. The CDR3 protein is CASSQGPRGGTDTQYF. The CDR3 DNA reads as TGCGCCAGCAGCCAGGGCCCGCGGGGGGGCACAGATACGCAGTATTTT.

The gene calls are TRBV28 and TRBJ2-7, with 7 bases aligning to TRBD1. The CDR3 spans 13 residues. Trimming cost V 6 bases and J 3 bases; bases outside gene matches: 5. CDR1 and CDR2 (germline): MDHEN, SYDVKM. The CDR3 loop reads CASSLRDSYEQYF. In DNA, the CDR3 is TGTGCCAGCAGCCTCCGGGACAGCTACGAGCAGTACTTC.

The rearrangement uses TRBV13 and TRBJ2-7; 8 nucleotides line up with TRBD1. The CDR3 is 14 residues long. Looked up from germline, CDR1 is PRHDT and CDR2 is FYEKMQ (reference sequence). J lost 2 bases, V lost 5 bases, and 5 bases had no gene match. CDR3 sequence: CASSLGQGPYEQYF. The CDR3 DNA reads TGTGCCAGCAGCCTCGGACAGGGACCCTACGAGCAGTACTTC.

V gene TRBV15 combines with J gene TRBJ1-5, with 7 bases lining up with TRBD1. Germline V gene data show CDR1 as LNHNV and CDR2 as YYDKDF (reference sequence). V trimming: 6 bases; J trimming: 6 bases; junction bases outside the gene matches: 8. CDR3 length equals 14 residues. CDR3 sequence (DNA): TGTGCCACCAGTTGGCAGGGGGTAGGTCAGCCCCAGCATTTT. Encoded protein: CATSWQGVGQPQHF.

The CDR3 coding sequence is TGTGCCAGCAGCTTCGACGGGACAGGAGGGTATAAAGCTTTCTTT. Its translation: CASSFDGTGGYKAFF. The chain recombines TRBV7-9 with TRBJ1-1, with 8 bases lining up with TRBD1. Trimming cost V 3 bases and J 9 bases; bases outside gene matches: 12. Germline V gives CDR1 SEHNR, CDR2 FQNEAQ (reference sequence). The CDR3 totals 15 residues.

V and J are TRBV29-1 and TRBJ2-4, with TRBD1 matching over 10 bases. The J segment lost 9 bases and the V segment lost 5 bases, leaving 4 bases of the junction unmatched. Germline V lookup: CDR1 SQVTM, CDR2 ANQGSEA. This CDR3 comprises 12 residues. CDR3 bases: TGCAGCGTTCGGACAGGGGGAGGCATTCAGTACTTC. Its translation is CSVRTGGGIQYF.

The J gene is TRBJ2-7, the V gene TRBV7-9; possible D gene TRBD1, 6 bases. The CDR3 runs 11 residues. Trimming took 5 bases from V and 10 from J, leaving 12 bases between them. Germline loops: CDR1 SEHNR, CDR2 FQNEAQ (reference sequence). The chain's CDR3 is CASSPGQLQYF. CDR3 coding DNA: TGTGCCAGCAGCCCAGGACAGCTTCAGTACTTC. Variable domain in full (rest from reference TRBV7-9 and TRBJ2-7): DTGVSQNPRHKITKRGQNVTFRCDPISEHNRLYWYRQTLGQGPEFLTYFQNEAQLEKSRLLSDRFSAERPKGSFSTLEIQRTEQGDSAMYLCASSPGQLQYFGPGTRLTVT.

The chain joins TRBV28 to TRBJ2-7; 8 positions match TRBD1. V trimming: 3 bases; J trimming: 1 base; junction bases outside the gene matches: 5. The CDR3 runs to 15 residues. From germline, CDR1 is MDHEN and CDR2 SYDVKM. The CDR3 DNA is TGTGCCAGCAGTTTCTACCGGGACAGGTCCTACGAGCAGTACTTC. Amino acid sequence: CASSFYRDRSYEQYF.

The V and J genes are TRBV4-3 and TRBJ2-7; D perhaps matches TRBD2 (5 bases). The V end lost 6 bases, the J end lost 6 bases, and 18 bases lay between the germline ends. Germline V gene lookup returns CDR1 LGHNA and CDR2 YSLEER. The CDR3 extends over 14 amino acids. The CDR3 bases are TGCGCCAGCAGTCTCGGTGAGCGGACGCTCGAGCAGTACTTC. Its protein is CASSLGERTLEQYF.

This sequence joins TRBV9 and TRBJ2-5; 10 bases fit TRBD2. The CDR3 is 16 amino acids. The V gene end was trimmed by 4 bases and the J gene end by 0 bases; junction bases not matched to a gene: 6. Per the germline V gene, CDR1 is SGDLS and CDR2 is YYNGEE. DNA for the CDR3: TGTGCCAGCAGCCCCACTAGCGGGGCCTACCAAGAGACCCAGTACTTC. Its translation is CASSPTSGAYQETQYF.

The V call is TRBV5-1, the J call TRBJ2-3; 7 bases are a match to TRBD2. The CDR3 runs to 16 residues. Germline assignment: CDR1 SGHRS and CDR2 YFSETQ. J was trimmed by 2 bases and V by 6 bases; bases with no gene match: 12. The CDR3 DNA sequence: TGCGCCAGCATGAATTCTGGCGGGGGTATCACAGATACGCAGTATTTT. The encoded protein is CASMNSGGGITDTQYF.

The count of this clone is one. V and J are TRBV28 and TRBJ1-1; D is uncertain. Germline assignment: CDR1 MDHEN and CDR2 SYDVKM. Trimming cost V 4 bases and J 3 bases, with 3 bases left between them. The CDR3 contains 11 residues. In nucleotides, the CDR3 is TGTGCCAGCAGTTCCTACACTGAAGCTTTCTTT. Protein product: CASSSYTEAFF.